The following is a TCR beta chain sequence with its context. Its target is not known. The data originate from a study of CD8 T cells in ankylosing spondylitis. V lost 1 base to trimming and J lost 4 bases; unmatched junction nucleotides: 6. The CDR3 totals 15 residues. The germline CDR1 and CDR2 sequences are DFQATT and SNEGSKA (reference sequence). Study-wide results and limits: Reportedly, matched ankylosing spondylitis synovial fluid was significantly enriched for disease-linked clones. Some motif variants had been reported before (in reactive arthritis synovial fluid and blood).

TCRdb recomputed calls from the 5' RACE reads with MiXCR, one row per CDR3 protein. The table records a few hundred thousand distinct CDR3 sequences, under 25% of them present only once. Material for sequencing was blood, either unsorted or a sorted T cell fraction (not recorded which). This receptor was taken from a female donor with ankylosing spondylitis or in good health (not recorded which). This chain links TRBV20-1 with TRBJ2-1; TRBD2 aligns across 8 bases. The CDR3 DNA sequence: TGCAGTGCTAGAGTCTCAGCGGGGGAATACAATGAGCAGTTCTTC. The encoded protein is CSARVSAGEYNEQFF.